This TCR beta chain came from a study of T cell changes during pregnancy in multiple sclerosis. Trimming stripped 2 bases from V and 3 bases from J, with 13 bases between. CDR1 and CDR2 from the germline V gene are LNHDA and SQIVND (reference sequence). The CDR3 runs to 15 residues. Method: immunoSEQ multiplex PCR; TCRdb's copy keeps in-frame clones and lacks some. The sample lists approximately 100,000 clones; roughly 91% were seen once. This TCR came from a female donor with multiple sclerosis, enrolled in a pregnancy study. This chain links TRBV19 with TRBJ1-2; no clear D gene. Sequences were derived from peripheral blood, sampled in the first trimester of pregnancy. DNA for the CDR3: TGTGCCAGTAGTATACTGGTTGAGGGCGACTATGGCTACACCTTC. It codes for CASSILVEGDYGYTF.